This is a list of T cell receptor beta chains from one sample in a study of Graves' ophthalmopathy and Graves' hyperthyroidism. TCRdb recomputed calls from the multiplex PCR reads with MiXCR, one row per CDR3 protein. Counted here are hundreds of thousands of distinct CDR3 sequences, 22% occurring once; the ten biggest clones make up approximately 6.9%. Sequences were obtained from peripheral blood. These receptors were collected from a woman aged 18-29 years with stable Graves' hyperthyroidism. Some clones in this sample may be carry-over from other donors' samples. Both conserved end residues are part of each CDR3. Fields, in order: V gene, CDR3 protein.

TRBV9	CASSVRHMNTGAFF
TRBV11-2	CASSSVRQGNEQYF
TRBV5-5	CASSLASGQPSYGYTF
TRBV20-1	CSARASARNEQFF
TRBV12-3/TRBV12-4	CASSSTGSSYTF
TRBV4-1	CASSQEEGAHDHEQYF
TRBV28	CASSQTGIGQPQHF
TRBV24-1	CATRRALQFYQPQHF
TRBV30	CAWSASDRPTYEQYF
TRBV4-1	CASSQAPDRGLVGANVLTF
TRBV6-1	CASSGGTGDSYEQYF
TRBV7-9	CASSQLGQGKTEAFF
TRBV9	CASIYGASDSPLHF
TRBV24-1	CATSDQGGQPQHF
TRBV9	CASVPGSRNTGELFF
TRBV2	CASSRLVLSYEQYF
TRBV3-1	CASSQASGGFDEQYF
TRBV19	CASTIGQGNQPQHF
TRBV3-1	CASSPQGARDYEQYF
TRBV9	CASSGQGKNNSPLHF
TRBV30	CAWRGMNTEAFF
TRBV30	CAWRQANYGYTF
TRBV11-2	CASSLDLTDTQYF
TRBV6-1	CASSKMTGGWKAFF
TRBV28	CASSAGLAGIYEQYF
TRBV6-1	CASTGTSGATYEQYF
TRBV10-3	CALGTSLTNEQYF
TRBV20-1	CSVSFTGGRNQPQHF
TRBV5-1	CASSPGRPGSYEQYF
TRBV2	CASSDIGVANTGELFF
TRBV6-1	CASTRTGTTEAFF
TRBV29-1	CSVGEVRTPNEAFF
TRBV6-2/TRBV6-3	CASRRTGGWTSGYHEQYF
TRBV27	CASGGSGTYEQYF
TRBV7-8	CASSLGNSPNTEAFF
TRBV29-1	CSVSGRRNTIYF
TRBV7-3	CASRRDRELHGELFF
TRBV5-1	CASRFTTQGNNSPLHF
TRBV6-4	CASSPPGQSLMNTEAFF
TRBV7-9	CASSPLGQVAYEQYF
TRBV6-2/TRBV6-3	CASTSGRINYGYTF
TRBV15	CATSASQGQGNGYTF
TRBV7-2	CASSLKTGTWGETQYF
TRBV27	CASSSGQKITKYTF
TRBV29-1	CSAKQGAGGYTF
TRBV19	CASSRPPDRSHGNQPQHF
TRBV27	CASSLKAGSSYEQYF
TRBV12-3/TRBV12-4	CASRLTGSSYEQYF
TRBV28	CASSGILAGGLDEQYF
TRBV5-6	CASSLGLREQYF
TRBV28	CASHRSKSSGANVLTF
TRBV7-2	CASSLDPYYNSPLHF
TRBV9	CASSSMGQQETQYF
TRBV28	CANGKLSSGANVLTF
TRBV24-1	CATSDFKDGYTF
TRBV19	CASSMAQGWYEQYF
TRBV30	CAWSVRAQRYTEAFF
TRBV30	CAWSHGGTAQPQHF
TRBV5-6	CASSPRKGGLLAFF
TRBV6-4	CASRKDVPDRVLSYEQYF